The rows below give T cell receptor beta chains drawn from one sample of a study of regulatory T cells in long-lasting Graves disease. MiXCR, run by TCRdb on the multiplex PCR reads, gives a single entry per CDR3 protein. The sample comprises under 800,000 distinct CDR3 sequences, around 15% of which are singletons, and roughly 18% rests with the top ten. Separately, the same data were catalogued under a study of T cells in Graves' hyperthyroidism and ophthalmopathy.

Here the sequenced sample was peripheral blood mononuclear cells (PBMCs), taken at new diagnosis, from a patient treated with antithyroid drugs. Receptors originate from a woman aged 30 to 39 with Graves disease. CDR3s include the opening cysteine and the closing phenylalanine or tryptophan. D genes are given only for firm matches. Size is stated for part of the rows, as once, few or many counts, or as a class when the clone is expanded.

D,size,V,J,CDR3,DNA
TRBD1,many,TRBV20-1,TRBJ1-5,CSARDSTGGGPQHF,TGCAGTGCTAGAGATAGTACAGGGGGAGGGCCCCAGCATTTT
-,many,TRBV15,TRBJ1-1,CATSRGREGVDTEAFF,TGTGCCACCAGCAGAGGGAGGGAGGGTGTGGACACTGAAGCTTTCTTT
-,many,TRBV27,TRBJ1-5,CASSTGLPGHQPQHF,TGTGCCAGCAGTACCGGACTTCCGGGTCATCAGCCCCAGCATTTT
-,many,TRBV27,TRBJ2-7,CASSLRWGLVADEQYF,TGTGCCAGCAGTTTAAGGTGGGGGCTAGTAGCCGACGAGCAGTACTTC
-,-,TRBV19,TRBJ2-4,CASSIDLAGRYIQYF,TGTGCCAGTAGTATAGATCTCGCGGGAAGGTACATTCAGTACTTC
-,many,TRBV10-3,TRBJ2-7,CAISAPTGQRSYEQYF,TGTGCCATCAGTGCCCCGACCGGACAGAGATCCTACGAGCAGTACTTC
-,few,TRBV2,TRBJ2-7,CASSVSETYEQYF,TGTGCCAGCAGTGTGTCGGAGACCTACGAGCAGTACTTC
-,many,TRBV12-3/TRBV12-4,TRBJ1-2,CASSLNDREYGYTF,TGTGCCAGCAGTCTAAACGACAGAGAATATGGCTACACCTTC
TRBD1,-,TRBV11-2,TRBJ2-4,CASSLALTGGKNIQYF,TGTGCCAGCAGCTTGGCCCTGACAGGGGGGAAAAACATTCAGTACTTC
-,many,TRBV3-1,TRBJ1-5,CASSQGGSGNQPQHF,TGTGCCAGCAGCCAGGGAGGGAGCGGAAATCAGCCCCAGCATTTT
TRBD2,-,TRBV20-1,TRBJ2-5,CSARGSTGGETQYF,TGCAGTGCTAGAGGATCGACGGGAGGGGAGACCCAGTACTTC
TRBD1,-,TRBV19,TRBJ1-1,CASSIDRGQANQTPEAFF,TGTGCCAGTAGTATAGATCGTGGACAGGCGAACCAGACCCCTGAAGCTTTCTTT
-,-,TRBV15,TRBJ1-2,CATSRVEGNYGYTF,TGTGCCACCAGCAGAGTTGAGGGGAACTATGGCTACACCTTC
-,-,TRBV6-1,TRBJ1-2,CALGSSSVYGYTF,TGTGCCCTCGGCTCGAGCTCTGTCTATGGCTACACCTTC
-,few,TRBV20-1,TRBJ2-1,CSARTSGAPLGEQFF,TGCAGTGCTAGAACTTCTGGGGCCCCACTTGGGGAGCAGTTCTTC
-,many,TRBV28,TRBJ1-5,CASSERRPGAQPQHF,TGTGCCAGCAGCGAGAGGAGACCAGGGGCCCAGCCCCAGCATTTT
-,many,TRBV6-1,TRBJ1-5,CASSAKEAGGQPQHF,TGTGCCAGCAGCGCAAAGGAAGCGGGCGGCCAGCCCCAGCATTTT
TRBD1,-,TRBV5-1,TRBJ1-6,CASSLEATGYNSPLHF,TGCGCCAGCAGCTTGGAAGCGACAGGGTATAATTCACCCCTCCACTTT
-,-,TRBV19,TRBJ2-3,CASNWDTDTQYF,TGTGCCAGTAATTGGGACACAGATACGCAGTATTTT
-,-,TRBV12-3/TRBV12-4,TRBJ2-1,CASSAPRGYDNEQFF,TGTGCCAGCAGCGCCCCTCGGGGTTATGACAATGAGCAGTTCTTC
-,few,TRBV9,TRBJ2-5,CASSPTPGEDVTQYF,TGTGCCAGCAGCCCAACTCCGGGAGAAGACGTGACCCAGTACTTC
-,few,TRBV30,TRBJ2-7,CAWRGGTYEQYF,TGTGCCTGGAGGGGTGGCACCTACGAGCAGTACTTC
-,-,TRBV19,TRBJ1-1,CASSIDPAATEAFF,TGTGCCAGTAGTATAGACCCCGCAGCGACTGAAGCTTTCTTT
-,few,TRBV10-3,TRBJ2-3,CAVRLEALGADTQYF,TGTGCCGTGCGCCTGGAGGCCCTTGGGGCAGATACGCAGTATTTT
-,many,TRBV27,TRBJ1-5,CASSLSPSPNQPQHF,TGTGCCAGCAGTTTATCACCCAGTCCAAATCAGCCCCAGCATTTT
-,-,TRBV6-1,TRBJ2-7,CASSESGPFVLNYEQYF,TGTGCCAGCAGTGAATCGGGACCGTTTGTTCTTAACTACGAGCAGTACTTC
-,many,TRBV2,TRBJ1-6,CASSENPGGNSPLHF,TGTGCCAGCAGTGAAAATCCGGGGGGTAATTCACCCCTCCACTTT
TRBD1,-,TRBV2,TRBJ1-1,CASRKNRGANTEAFF,TGTGCCAGCAGGAAGAACAGGGGGGCGAACACTGAAGCTTTCTTT
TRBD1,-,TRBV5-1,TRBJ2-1,CASSSGTGGLNEQFF,TGCGCCAGCAGCTCTGGGACAGGGGGATTGAATGAGCAGTTCTTC
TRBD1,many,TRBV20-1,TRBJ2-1,CGFRDRGGNEQFF,TGCGGGTTCCGGGACAGGGGTGGCAATGAGCAGTTCTTC
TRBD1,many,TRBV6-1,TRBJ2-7,CASIPDRVSYEQYF,TGTGCCAGCATCCCGGACAGGGTTTCCTACGAGCAGTACTTC
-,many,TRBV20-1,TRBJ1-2,CSASPLGGNYGYTF,TGCAGTGCTAGCCCCCTCGGAGGGAACTATGGCTACACCTTC
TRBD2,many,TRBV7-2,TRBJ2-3,CASSLEPAGSRPTDTQYF,TGTGCCAGCAGCTTAGAGCCAGCGGGATCACGACCCACAGATACGCAGTATTTT
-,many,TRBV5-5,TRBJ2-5,CASSLVLIGSQETQYF,TGTGCCAGCAGCTTGGTGCTGATCGGGTCACAAGAGACCCAGTACTTC
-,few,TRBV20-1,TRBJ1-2,CSARGGPGYTF,TGCAGTGCTAGAGGGGGCCCTGGCTACACCTTC
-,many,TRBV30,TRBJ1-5,CAWSSAGLNQPQHF,TGTGCCTGGAGTTCGGCAGGGCTTAATCAGCCCCAGCATTTT
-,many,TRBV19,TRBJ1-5,CASTETRANQPQHF,TGTGCCAGTACCGAAACACGTGCTAATCAGCCCCAGCATTTT
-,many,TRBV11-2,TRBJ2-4,CASSTYRAPSFQYF,TGTGCCAGCAGCACCTACCGGGCGCCCAGCTTTCAGTACTTC
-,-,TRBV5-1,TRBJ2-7,CASSLTSLDEQYF,TGCGCCAGCAGCCTGACCTCGTTGGACGAGCAGTACTTC
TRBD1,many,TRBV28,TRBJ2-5,CASRDDRGEQETQYF,TGTGCCAGCAGAGACGACAGGGGGGAGCAAGAGACCCAGTACTTC
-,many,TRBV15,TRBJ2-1,CATSSLAAYNEQFF,TGTGCCACCAGCAGCCTAGCTGCTTACAATGAGCAGTTCTTC
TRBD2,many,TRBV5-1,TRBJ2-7,CASSSSGLAHFEQYF,TGCGCCAGCAGCAGTTCAGGACTAGCCCATTTCGAGCAGTACTTC
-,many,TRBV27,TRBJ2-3,CASSPDPGRRTDTQYF,TGTGCCAGCAGTCCCGATCCGGGACGAAGAACAGATACGCAGTATTTT
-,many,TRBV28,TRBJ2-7,CASRGQSIFSYEQYF,TGTGCCAGCAGAGGACAGAGTATATTCTCCTACGAGCAGTACTTC
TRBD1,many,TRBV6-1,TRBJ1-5,CASSKIQGGRGQPQHF,TGTGCCAGCAGCAAAATTCAGGGGGGCCGAGGACAGCCCCAGCATTTT
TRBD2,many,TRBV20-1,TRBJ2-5,CSASLTSSQETQYF,TGCAGTGCTAGCTTGACTAGCAGCCAAGAGACCCAGTACTTC
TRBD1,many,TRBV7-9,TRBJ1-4,CASSSSGQGVDEKLFF,TGTGCCAGCAGCTCCTCAGGACAGGGGGTTGACGAAAAACTGTTTTTT
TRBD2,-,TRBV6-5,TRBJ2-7,CASSFRSASGRKGGYEQYF,TGTGCCAGCAGTTTCCGTTCTGCTAGCGGGAGGAAAGGAGGCTACGAGCAGTACTTC
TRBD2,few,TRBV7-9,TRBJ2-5,CASSLGLAGALETQYF,TGTGCCAGCAGCCTCGGACTAGCGGGAGCTCTAGAGACCCAGTACTTC